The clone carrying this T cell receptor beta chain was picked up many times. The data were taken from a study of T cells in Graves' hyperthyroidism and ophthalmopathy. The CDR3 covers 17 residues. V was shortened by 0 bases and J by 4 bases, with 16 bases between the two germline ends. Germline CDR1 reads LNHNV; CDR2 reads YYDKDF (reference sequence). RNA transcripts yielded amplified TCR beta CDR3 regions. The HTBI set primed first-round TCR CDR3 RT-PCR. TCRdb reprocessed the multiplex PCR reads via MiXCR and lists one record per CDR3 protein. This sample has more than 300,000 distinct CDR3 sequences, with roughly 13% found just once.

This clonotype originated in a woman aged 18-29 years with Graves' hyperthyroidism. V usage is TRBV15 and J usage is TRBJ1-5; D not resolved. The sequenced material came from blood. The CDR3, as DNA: TGTGCCACCAGCAGAGATGTCTCGGCGGCGCCGAATCAGCCCCAGCATTTT. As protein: CATSRDVSAAPNQPQHF.